This is a list of T cell receptor beta chains from one sample in a study of T cell responses to AZD1222 COVID-19 vaccine. Using immunoSEQ multiplex PCR, the repertoire was profiled, and TCRdb retains in-frame clones only, with some absent. This sample yields about 59,000 clones, of which 89% are seen a single time; roughly 6.1% belongs to the top ten. Sequences were derived from peripheral blood, sampled 28 days after the second AZD1222 dose. The source is an adult who received the AZD1222 COVID-19 vaccine. The CDR3 runs from the conserved cysteine through the conserved F or W. The order of the fields is D gene, clone size, J gene, V gene, CDR3 length, CDR3 protein, CDR3 DNA. The D gene is left open where the match is weak. Size is omitted from some rows. Given values are once, few, many or a class for expanded clones.

d_call: NA; clone_size: NA; j_call: TRBJ2-6; v_call: TRBV5-1; cdr3_length: 17; cdr3_aa: CASMADSGLSGANVLTF; cdr3_nt: TGCGCCAGCATGGCGGACAGCGGACTCTCTGGGGCCAACGTCCTGACTTTC
d_call: TRBD1; clone_size: NA; j_call: TRBJ1-1; v_call: TRBV30; cdr3_length: 14; cdr3_aa: CAYDPGQGGREAFF; cdr3_nt: TGTGCCTACGACCCGGGACAGGGCGGGCGTGAAGCTTTCTTT
d_call: TRBD1; clone_size: NA; j_call: TRBJ2-2; v_call: TRBV6-5; cdr3_length: 14; cdr3_aa: CASGSQQGVGELFF; cdr3_nt: TGTGCCAGCGGGTCGCAACAGGGGGTCGGGGAGCTGTTTTTT
d_call: TRBD2; clone_size: NA; j_call: TRBJ2-7; v_call: TRBV11-1; cdr3_length: 15; cdr3_aa: CASSSGLAGSYEQYF; cdr3_nt: TGTGCCAGCAGCTCAGGACTAGCCGGCTCCTACGAGCAGTACTTC
d_call: TRBD1; clone_size: NA; j_call: TRBJ2-1; v_call: TRBV2; cdr3_length: 14; cdr3_aa: CASRGQGGHNEQFF; cdr3_nt: TGTGCCAGCCGGGGACAGGGTGGTCACAATGAGCAGTTCTTC
d_call: NA; clone_size: NA; j_call: TRBJ2-5; v_call: TRBV6-4; cdr3_length: 16; cdr3_aa: CARGEWDDTARETQYF; cdr3_nt: TGTGCCAGGGGGGAGTGGGACGACACCGCCCGGGAGACCCAGTACTTC
d_call: TRBD1; clone_size: NA; j_call: TRBJ1-1; v_call: TRBV19; cdr3_length: 15; cdr3_aa: CASSSEGAGSTEAFF; cdr3_nt: TGTGCCAGTAGTAGCGAGGGGGCCGGGAGCACTGAAGCTTTCTTT
d_call: NA; clone_size: NA; j_call: TRBJ1-2; v_call: TRBV6-5; cdr3_length: 14; cdr3_aa: CASRRQEGNYGYTF; cdr3_nt: TGTGCCAGCAGAAGACAGGAGGGAAACTATGGCTACACCTTC
d_call: NA; clone_size: NA; j_call: TRBJ1-5; v_call: TRBV6-6; cdr3_length: 17; cdr3_aa: CASSPSTGRDSNQPQHF; cdr3_nt: TGTGCCAGCAGTCCATCGACCGGACGGGATAGCAATCAGCCCCAGCATTTT
d_call: TRBD1; clone_size: NA; j_call: TRBJ2-3; v_call: TRBV19; cdr3_length: 16; cdr3_aa: CASSSRDRGTTDTQYF; cdr3_nt: TGTGCCAGTAGTTCACGGGACAGGGGGACCACAGATACGCAGTATTTT
d_call: NA; clone_size: once; j_call: TRBJ2-5; v_call: TRBV6-5; cdr3_length: 13; cdr3_aa: CASTGGNQETQYF; cdr3_nt: TGTGCCAGCACCGGCGGGAACCAAGAGACCCAGTACTTC